The subject of this entry is one T cell receptor beta chain. There is no known antigen for this receptor. A much larger clone differs from this one at a single base, so this may be a read error. Based on the germline V gene, the CDR1 and CDR2 sequences are SGHRS and YFSETQ. The CDR3 covers 14 residues, taking in both the cysteine and the phenylalanine. The kept DNA is CDR3 alone, 42 bases in frame from the first base. This specimen comes from a study of post-analysis software for immune sequencing data (dated by TCRdb to between 2015 and 2017). Concerning the study at large: Recorded disease courses included relapsing-remitting, secondary progressive and progressive-relapsing multiple sclerosis, with some patients lacking subtype annotation. The multiple sclerosis patient repertoires were compared with approximately 11 previously published healthy control repertoires from donors aged roughly 6 to 25 years. A subset of samples was prepared in parallel using single-end sample barcoding, then pooled and co-amplified after Illumina adapter ligation.

Libraries were prepared through PCR. TCRdb shows the sequencer as Illumina HiSeq 2500. To reduce PCR and sequencing biases, unique molecular identifiers were built into the TCR beta cDNA libraries. Per 1 to 10 million input T cells, roughly 500,000 cDNA molecules were obtained, such that each molecule approximated one T cell. The same protocol used for the earlier healthy control dataset was applied to prepare and sequence the patient libraries. Within a given batch, samples were prepared together, multiplexed and sequenced on the same HiSeq lane. As for the original processing: MIGEC was used to process the raw barcoded reads, and molecular identifier groups with only a single read were discarded before consensus assembly and CDR3 extraction. Clonotype tables were post-analysed with VDJtools, and diversity was normalized by down-sampling all datasets to the smallest sample size. In repertoire overlap clustering, CDR3 amino acid sequences, but not nucleotide sequences, were matched to correct batch-related cross-sample contamination. The public reads were reanalyzed by TCRdb: fastp trimming at Q25, MiXCR alignment, in-frame beta chains only. Identical CDR3 proteins give one entry, which carries the most common genes and DNA. TCRdb's processing, not the authors', yielded these V and J calls. The sample table holds roughly 400,000 distinct CDR3 sequences, of which approximately 37% were seen once. The top ten clones comprise 6% to 9% of the sample.

Overall study results and their limits: When samples were clustered directly using the F measure, samples prepared in the same batch co-clustered strongly, which prompted a batch-effect correction. Significantly lower normalized Chao1 diversity was found in multiple sclerosis patients than in controls, suggesting substantial peripheral T-cell clonal expansion. Significantly higher frequencies in patients than in controls were found for several TRBV segments, including TRBV5-6, TRBV5-1 and TRBV20-1. The multiple sclerosis patient group was slightly younger than the control group.

To demonstrate the VDJtools post-analysis software, TCR beta repertoires were profiled from the peripheral blood of 10 to 15 young patients with multiple sclerosis. The patients with multiple sclerosis were children and adolescents between roughly 6 and 17 years of age. The chain uses TRBV5-1 and TRBJ2-6; no D gene is confidently identified. The sequencing input was blood. The origin of this receptor is a girl between 2 and 10 years old with multiple sclerosis. The bases are TGCGCCAGCAGCTCGGGCTCTGGGTCCAACGTCCTGACTTTC. The encoded protein is CASSSGSGSNVLTF.